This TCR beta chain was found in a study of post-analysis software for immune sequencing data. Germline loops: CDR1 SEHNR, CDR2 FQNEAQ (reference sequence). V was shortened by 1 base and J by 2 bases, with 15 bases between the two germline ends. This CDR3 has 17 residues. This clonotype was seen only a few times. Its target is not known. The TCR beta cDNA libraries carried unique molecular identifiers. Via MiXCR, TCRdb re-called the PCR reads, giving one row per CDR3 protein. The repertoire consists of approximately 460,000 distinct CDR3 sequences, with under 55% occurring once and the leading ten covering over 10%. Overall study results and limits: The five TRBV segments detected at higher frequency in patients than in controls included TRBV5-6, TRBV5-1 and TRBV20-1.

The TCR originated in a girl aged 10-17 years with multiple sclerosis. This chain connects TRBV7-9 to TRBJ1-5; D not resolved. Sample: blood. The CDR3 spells CASSLGVGLEGNQPQHF. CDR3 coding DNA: TGTGCCAGCAGCTTAGGCGTGGGCCTTGAGGGCAATCAGCCCCAGCATTTT.